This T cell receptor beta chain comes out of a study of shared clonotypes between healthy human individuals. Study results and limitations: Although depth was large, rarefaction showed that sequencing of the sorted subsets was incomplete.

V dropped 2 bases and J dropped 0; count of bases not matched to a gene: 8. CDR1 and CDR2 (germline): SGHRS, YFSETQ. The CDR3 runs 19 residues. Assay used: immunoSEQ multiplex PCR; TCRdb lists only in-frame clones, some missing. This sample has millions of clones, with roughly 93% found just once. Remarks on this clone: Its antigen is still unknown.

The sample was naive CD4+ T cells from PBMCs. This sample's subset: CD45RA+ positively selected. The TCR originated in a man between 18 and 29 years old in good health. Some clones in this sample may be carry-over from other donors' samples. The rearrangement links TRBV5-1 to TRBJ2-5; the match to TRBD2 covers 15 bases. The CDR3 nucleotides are TGCGCCAGCAGCTTCCCGGGACTAGCGGGAGGCCCGTACCAAGAGACCCAGTACTTC. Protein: CASSFPGLAGGPYQETQYF.